What follows are 20 T cell receptor beta chains derived from one specimen sequenced in a study of cytomegalovirus exposure and HLA in healthy donors (dated by TCRdb to 2015 to 2018). The library came from the immunoSEQ multiplex PCR assay. For the multiplex PCR, a mixture combining 60 forward primers for TCR Vbeta segments and 13 reverse primers for TCR Jbeta segments was used. In TCRdb, the immuneACCESS table is reduced to in-frame sequences with V and J assigned. These tables do not hold every clone; where another copy was compared, an unresolved V gene accounts for under half, and the others remain unexplained. Recorded for this sample are fewer than 90,000 clones; 60% to 80% of them occurred a single time. Jointly, the top ten make up roughly 5.5% of the sample. The sample comprised PBMCs. The receptor set was obtained from a female donor in good health and CMV-seronegative.

The chain uses TRBV25-1 and TRBJ2-1; possibly TRBD2 for D (6 bases). The germline gives CDR1 MGHDK, CDR2 SYGVNS. Trimming took 2 bases from V and 2 from J, leaving 16 bases between them. The CDR3 extends over 17 amino acids. The CDR3 is CASSETKRGGAYNEQFF. DNA for the CDR3: TGTGCCAGCAGTGAAACGAAAAGGGGAGGAGCCTACAATGAGCAGTTCTTC.

Only a few counts were recorded for this clone. The CDR3 sequence: CASQRANVLTF. The CDR3, as DNA: TGTGCCAGCCAAAGGGCCAACGTCCTGACTTTC. The rearrangement links TRBV19 to TRBJ2-6; D unresolved. CDR1 is LNHDA, CDR2 SQIVND, per germline (reference sequence). The length of the CDR3 is 11 residues. Between the trimmed V and J ends, which lost 9 bases and 5 bases, there was a span of 5 bases. Together with reference TRBV19 and TRBJ2-6, the CDR3 gives the full variable domain: DGGITQSPKYLFRKEGQNVTLSCEQNLNHDAMYWYRQDPGQGLRLIYYSQIVNDFQKGDIAEGYSVSREKKESFPLTVTSAQKNPTAFYLCASQRANVLTFGAGSRLTVL.

This chain links TRBV2 with TRBJ2-7, with D unresolved. The CDR3 sequence is 12 residues long. In germline, CDR1 is SNHLY, CDR2 FYNNEI. Trimming left V 3 bases short and J 0 bases short, with 3 bases between. CDR3 coding DNA: TGTGCCAGCAGTGACTCCTCCTACGAGCAGTACTTC. This encodes CASSDSSYEQYF. Full variable domain (missing parts from reference TRBV2 and TRBJ2-7): EPEVTQTPSHQVTQMGQEVILRCVPISNHLYFYWYRQILGQKVEFLVSFYNNEISEKSEIFDDQFSVERPDGSNFTLKIRSTKLEDSAMYFCASSDSSYEQYFGPGTRLTVT.

The chain has TRBV5-4 and TRBJ1-2, with 7 bases aligning to TRBD1. In germline, CDR1 is SGHNT, CDR2 YYREEE (reference sequence). The junction had 7 bases not matched to a gene; V was cut back by 4 bases and J by 4 bases. The CDR3 covers 14 residues. For the CDR3, the DNA is TGTGCCAGCAGCGTGGACAGGACCGCCTATGGCTACACCTTC. Encoded protein: CASSVDRTAYGYTF.

This clone was seen a single time. CDR3 nucleotides: TGTGCCAGCAGCAAGGACAGGGGACCGGCCACTGAAGCTTTCTTT. It specifies CASSKDRGPATEAFF. The chain couples TRBV5-6 to TRBJ1-1; 9 bases match TRBD1. This CDR3 has 15 residues. In germline, CDR1 is SGHDT, CDR2 YYEEEE. Trimming took 4 bases from V and 4 from J; bases not matched to a gene: 8.

The J gene is TRBJ1-4, the V gene TRBV6-5, with D possibly TRBD1 on 6 matching bases. Trimming took off 5 bases at V and 7 bases at J, with 17 bases between the two ends. CDR3 size: 15 residues. CDR1 is MNHEY and CDR2 is SVGAGI in the germline V gene. CDR3 sequence (DNA): TGTGCCAGCAGTACAAACCAGGGGTTAGGTGAAAAACTGTTTTTT. Its protein product is CASSTNQGLGEKLFF.

J is TRBJ2-3 and V is TRBV9; maybe TRBD2 (6 bases). The CDR3 length is 15 residues. Trimming removed 0 bases from V and 3 bases from J, with 11 bases in between. Germline V gives CDR1 SGDLS, CDR2 YYNGEE. CDR3 coding DNA: TGTGCCAGCAGCGTAGCGGGGGTGAGAACAGATACGCAGTATTTT. Its protein product is CASSVAGVRTDTQYF.

This chain connects TRBV11-2 to TRBJ1-1; TRBD1 agrees at 11 bases. Germline V gives CDR1 SGHAT, CDR2 FQNNGV. This CDR3 has 14 residues. V lost 1 base, J lost 8 bases, and 3 bases stayed unmatched. CDR3 nucleotides: TGTGCCAGCAGCTTAGGGACAGGGGGCGGCGAAGCTTTCTTT. This translates into CASSLGTGGGEAFF. The whole variable domain, remainder taken from reference TRBV11-2 and TRBJ1-1, is EAGVAQSPRYKIIEKRQSVAFWCNPISGHATLYWYQQILGQGPKLLIQFQNNGVVDDSQLPKDRFSAERLKGVDSTLKIQPAKLEDSAVYLCASSLGTGGGEAFFGQGTRLTVV.

The genes are TRBV2 and TRBJ2-7, with a weak D call TRBD1 (6 bases). V shed 5 bases and J shed 1 base, with 9 bases lying between them. The length of the CDR3 is 13 residues. Per the germline V gene, CDR1 is SNHLY and CDR2 is FYNNEI. CDR3 loop: CASSRQDSYEQYF. The DNA of the CDR3 is TGTGCCAGCAGTAGACAGGATTCCTACGAGCAGTACTTC. The full variable domain, its missing parts supplied by reference TRBV2 and TRBJ2-7, is EPEVTQTPSHQVTQMGQEVILRCVPISNHLYFYWYRQILGQKVEFLVSFYNNEISEKSEIFDDQFSVERPDGSNFTLKIRSTKLEDSAMYFCASSRQDSYEQYFGPGTRLTVT.

This clone was counted only a few times. This chain joins TRBV28 and TRBJ2-7; D might be TRBD1 (6 bases). The V gene lost 8 bases and the J gene lost 2 bases, with 13 bases spanning the gap. CDR1 and CDR2 (germline): MDHEN, SYDVKM. This CDR3 spans 13 amino acids. CDR3: CASGRQVTYEQYF. The CDR3 DNA is TGTGCCAGCGGGCGACAGGTTACCTACGAGCAGTACTTC.

The V and J genes are TRBV27 and TRBJ1-3; weak D call: TRBD1 (6 bases). The V gene's germline CDR1 is MNHEY and CDR2 SMNVEV (reference sequence). V lost 4 bases and J lost 4, with 17 bases in between. The CDR3 is 16 residues long. CDR3 DNA sequence: TGTGCCAGCAGTTCCTACAGGGAACTAAACGGAAACACCATATATTTT. Encoded protein: CASSSYRELNGNTIYF.

The chain links TRBV27 to TRBJ1-5; TRBD1 agrees at 7 bases. This CDR3 comprises 16 residues. Germline lookup yields CDR1 MNHEY and CDR2 SMNVEV (reference sequence). The V and J ends lost 9 bases and 4 bases, in that order; junction bases with no gene match: 15. The CDR3 loop is CASPFRGTEKNQPQHF. In DNA form, the CDR3 reads TGTGCCAGTCCCTTTAGGGGGACAGAAAAAAATCAGCCCCAGCATTTT.

The table lists this clone with a few counts. The CDR3 sequence: CASSLGGAGEYEQYF. The DNA of the CDR3 is TGTGCCAGCAGCTTGGGGGGGGCGGGAGAATACGAGCAGTACTTC. V is TRBV5-6 and J is TRBJ2-7, with D perhaps matching TRBD2 (7 bases). From germline, CDR1 is SGHDT and CDR2 YYEEEE. Trimming pared 0 bases from V and 4 bases from J, leaving 14 bases between. The CDR3 is 15 amino acids.

The chain has TRBV6-1 and TRBJ2-2; D remains ambiguous. CDR1 MNHNS and CDR2 SASEGT come from the germline V gene. The CDR3 sequence is 13 residues long. V lost 0 bases and J 6 bases, leaving 5 bases between the germline ends. The CDR3 DNA reads TGTGCCAGCAGTGAAGCCGTATCCGGGGAGCTGTTTTTT. It codes for CASSEAVSGELFF.

The chain recombines TRBV19 with TRBJ1-2; a possible D gene is TRBD1 (5 bases). This CDR3 contains 14 residues. Trimming left V 3 bases short and J 3 bases short, with 11 bases between. The germline V gene encodes CDR1 LNHDA and CDR2 SQIVND (reference sequence). The CDR3 region is CASSIDLGDYGYTF. The DNA for the CDR3 is TGTGCCAGTAGTATCGACCTAGGGGACTATGGCTACACCTTC.

This chain uses TRBV19 with TRBJ2-2, with D unresolved. Germline V lookup: CDR1 LNHDA, CDR2 SQIVND (reference sequence). This CDR3 contains 14 residues. V was clipped by 3 bases and J by 7 bases, with 12 bases between them. The CDR3 spells CASSIQTPGGELFF. The CDR3 DNA is TGTGCCAGTAGTATTCAAACCCCAGGCGGGGAGCTGTTTTTT.

This clone has just a few counts. The chain links TRBV7-8 to TRBJ1-4; 9 bases map to TRBD1. The germline V gene has CDR1 SGHVS and CDR2 FQNEAQ. The trim removed 5 bases at V and 3 bases at J, leaving 10 bases unmatched. This CDR3 has 17 amino acids. The CDR3 DNA follows: TGTGCCAGCAGCCCTCACAGGGGGCGCTTTGCTAATGAAAAACTGTTTTTT. As protein: CASSPHRGRFANEKLFF.

The CDR3 loop reads CASSLDRGPPTASYEQYF. The CDR3 DNA reads TGCGCCAGCAGCTTGGACAGGGGGCCACCCACAGCCTCCTACGAGCAGTACTTC. The gene calls are TRBV5-1 and TRBJ2-7, with TRBD1 identical over 9 bases. The ends lost 0 bases at V and 0 bases at J; junction bases unmatched: 10. Looked up from germline, CDR1 is SGHRS and CDR2 is YFSETQ. The CDR3 has 18 residues.

The chain recombines TRBV5-6 with TRBJ2-1; 7 nucleotides align to TRBD2. There are 14 residues in the CDR3. Looked up from germline, CDR1 is SGHDT and CDR2 is YYEEEE. Trimming at V came to 1 base and at J to 5 bases, leaving 3 bases not matched to a gene. In nucleotides, the CDR3 is TGTGCCAGCAGCTTGCGGCTAGCGGACAATGAGCAGTTCTTC. Translated: CASSLRLADNEQFF.

V gene TRBV5-1 combines with J gene TRBJ1-3; a weak D match, TRBD1 (5 bases). Trimming pared 10 bases from V and 3 bases from J, leaving 20 bases between. The CDR3 covers 15 residues. In germline, CDR1 is SGHRS, CDR2 YFSETQ. Here the CDR3 DNA reads TGCGCCGGTATTCCAAGGGGCCGATATGGAAACACCATATATTTT. Its translation: CAGIPRGRYGNTIYF.